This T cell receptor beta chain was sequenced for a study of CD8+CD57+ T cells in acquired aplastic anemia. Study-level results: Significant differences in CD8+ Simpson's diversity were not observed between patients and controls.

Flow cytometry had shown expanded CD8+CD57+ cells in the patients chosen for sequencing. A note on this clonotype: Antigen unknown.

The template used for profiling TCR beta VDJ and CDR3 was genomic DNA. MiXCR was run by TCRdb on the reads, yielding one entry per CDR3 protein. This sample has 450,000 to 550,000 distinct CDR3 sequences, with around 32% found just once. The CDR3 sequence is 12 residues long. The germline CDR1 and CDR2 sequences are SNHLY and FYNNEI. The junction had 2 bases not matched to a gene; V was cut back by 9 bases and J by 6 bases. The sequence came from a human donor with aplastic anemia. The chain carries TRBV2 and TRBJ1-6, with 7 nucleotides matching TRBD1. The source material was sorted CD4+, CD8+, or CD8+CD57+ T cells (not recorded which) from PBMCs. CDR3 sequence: CASRDSNSPLHF. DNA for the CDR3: TGTGCCAGTCGGGACAGTAATTCACCCCTCCACTTT.